Listed here are 20 T cell receptor beta chains from one sample, sequenced in a study of T cell responses to AZD1222 COVID-19 vaccine. Produced via immunoSEQ multiplex PCR; TCRdb's table is partial and in-frame only. The repertoire holds more than 100,000 clones, with about nine tenths as singletons. The sample was peripheral blood, taken on day 0 of AZD1222 vaccination. These TCRs come from an adult in good health.

This clone was found once. The V gene is TRBV6-5, the J gene TRBJ1-2, with D maybe TRBD1 (5 bases). Trimming left V 0 bases short and J 8 bases short, with 13 bases between. This CDR3 comprises 14 residues. Germline values: CDR1 MNHEY, CDR2 SVGAGI. The CDR3 region is CASSYSAGPRGYTF. The DNA of the CDR3 is TGTGCCAGCAGTTACTCGGCAGGGCCGAGGGGCTACACCTTC.

V is TRBV7-9 and J is TRBJ2-5, with D uncertain. CDR3 size: 13 residues. V was pared by 2 bases and J by 5 bases, with 9 bases between. CDR1 and CDR2 from the germline V gene are SEHNR and FQNEAQ (reference sequence). CDR3 DNA sequence: TGTGCCAGCAGCTTACTTATAGGGGAGACCCAGTACTTC. Translating gives CASSLLIGETQYF. Full variable domain (remainder filled in from reference TRBV7-9 and TRBJ2-5): DTGVSQNPRHKITKRGQNVTFRCDPISEHNRLYWYRQTLGQGPEFLTYFQNEAQLEKSRLLSDRFSAERPKGSFSTLEIQRTEQGDSAMYLCASSLLIGETQYFGPGTRLLVL.

This chain's CDR3 is CSVGTGLGANYGYTF. CDR3 in DNA: TGCAGCGTTGGCACGGGACTTGGGGCTAACTATGGCTACACCTTC. The V and J genes are TRBV29-1 and TRBJ1-2; D might be TRBD1 (5 bases). The germline V and J ends were trimmed by 4 bases and 0 bases, with 15 bases remaining between them. CDR1 and CDR2 from the germline V gene are SQVTM and ANQGSEA. The CDR3 spans 15 residues.

This clone was observed a few times. The chain couples TRBV21-1 to TRBJ1-2. TRBV21-1 is deemed a pseudogene. The CDR3 spans 16 residues. The CDR3 region is CASSKAYGSSRAGYTF. For the CDR3, the DNA is TGTGCCAGCAGCAAAGCTTATGGGTCCTCTCGGGCTGGCTACACCTTC.

In the case of this clone: At one end the junction does not follow the germline gene, possibly because of a read error. This sequence joins TRBV9 and TRBJ2-1; the match to TRBD1 covers 10 bases. Per the germline V gene, CDR1 is SGDLS and CDR2 is YYNGEE. The CDR3 extends over 15 amino acids. In nucleotides, the CDR3 is TGTGCCAGCAACGTAAGGGGGACAGGGGTCAATGAGCAGTTCTTC. Translation: CASNVRGTGVNEQFF.

The chain combines TRBV2 with TRBJ1-5, with no clear D. Per germline, CDR1 SNHLY and CDR2 FYNNEI. This CDR3 has 12 amino acids. V lost 7 bases to trimming and J lost 4 bases, with 8 bases between them. The CDR3 sequence: CASTKENQPQHF. In nucleotides, the CDR3 is TGTGCCAGCACCAAGGAAAATCAGCCCCAGCATTTT.

This clone was counted a single time. This rearrangement joins TRBV7-3 to TRBJ1-6; D is unclear. From germline, CDR1 is SGHTA and CDR2 FQGTGA. Trimming took off 4 bases at V and 4 bases at J, with 11 bases between the two ends. The CDR3 loop spans 15 amino acids. CDR3 coding DNA: TGTGCCAGCAGCTCCCTGGGCGGATATAATTCACCCCTCCACTTT. Translating gives CASSSLGGYNSPLHF.

The V call is TRBV6-6, the J call TRBJ2-2; D perhaps matches TRBD1 (5 bases). This CDR3 has 15 residues. V lost 2 bases and J 6 bases, leaving 13 bases between the germline ends. CDR1 and CDR2 (germline): MNHNY, SVGAGI (reference sequence). Here the CDR3 DNA reads TGTGCCAGCAGTTACCCGGACCCCAGGGCCGGGGAGCTGTTTTTT. Its protein product is CASSYPDPRAGELFF.

The chain carries TRBV4-2 and TRBJ2-7, with TRBD2 identical over 9 bases. The length of the CDR3 is 16 residues. Germline trimming cut 4 bases from V and 4 bases from J; bases unmatched to any gene: 11. Germline V gene sequence: CDR1 LGHNA, CDR2 YNFKEQ. The CDR3 coding sequence is TGTGCCAGCAGCCGGGGGGGAGGTAGCGGGAGTTACGAGCAGTACTTC. Protein: CASSRGGGSGSYEQYF.

This clone was seen only a few times. At the DNA level, this CDR3 is encoded by other sequences in the same sample as well. The chain recombines TRBV5-6 with TRBJ2-7; 7 bases match TRBD2. V shed 0 bases, J shed 3 bases, and the junction held 3 bases outside the gene matches. This CDR3 has 14 residues. Germline V gene data show CDR1 as SGHDT and CDR2 as YYEEEE. CDR3 sequence reads: CASSLGLADYEQYF. The CDR3, as DNA: TGTGCCAGCAGCTTGGGGCTAGCGGACTACGAGCAGTACTTC. Drawing the rest from reference TRBV5-6 and TRBJ2-7, the complete variable domain is DAGVTQSPTHLIKTRGQQVTLRCSPKSGHDTVSWYQQALGQGPQFIFQYYEEEERQRGNFPDRFSGHQFPNYSSELNVNALLLGDSALYLCASSLGLADYEQYFGPGTRLTVT.

The chain employs TRBV5-4 and TRBJ1-3; 8 bases fit TRBD1. The CDR3 totals 14 residues. J was trimmed by 3 bases and V by 7 bases; bases with no gene match: 6. Germline-derived CDR1 and CDR2 are SGHNT and YYREEE (reference sequence). The DNA for the CDR3 is TGTGCCAGCGGGGAGACAGGGGTTGGAAACACCATATATTTT. Translation: CASGETGVGNTIYF.

In nucleotides, the CDR3 is TGTGCCTGGAGTCTCGGACAGGGATTTGCGACTGAAGCTTTCTTT. As protein: CAWSLGQGFATEAFF. The V gene is TRBV30, the J gene TRBJ1-1; 8 bases align to TRBD1. CDR3 length: 15 amino acids. Germline lookup yields CDR1 GTSNPN and CDR2 SVGIG (reference sequence). V shed 2 bases, J shed 5 bases, and the junction held 10 bases outside the gene matches. The whole variable domain, remainder taken from reference TRBV30 and TRBJ1-1, is SQTIHQWPATLVQPVGSPLSLECTVEGTSNPNLYWYRQAAGRGLQLLFYSVGIGQISSEVPQNLSASRPQDRQFILSSKKLLLSDSGFYLCAWSLGQGFATEAFFGQGTRLTVV.

The gene calls are TRBV29-1 and TRBJ2-2; D is unresolved. Trimming cost V 7 bases and J 6 bases, with 12 bases left between them. The CDR3 is 12 residues long. The germline V gene encodes CDR1 SQVTM and CDR2 ANQGSEA. The CDR3 DNA is TGCAGCGGGTGGGTCGAGGCCGGGGAGCTGTTTTTT. Protein product: CSGWVEAGELFF.

The rearrangement joins TRBV9 to TRBJ2-3; D is ambiguous. CDR1 SGDLS and CDR2 YYNGEE come from the germline V gene. The germline V and J ends were trimmed by 0 bases and 4 bases, with 12 bases remaining between them. The CDR3 totals 15 residues. CDR3 sequence reads: CASSVVPKGADTQYF. DNA for the CDR3: TGTGCCAGCAGCGTAGTACCCAAGGGCGCAGATACGCAGTATTTT. Looking up the rest from reference TRBV9 and TRBJ2-3 gives the full variable domain: DSGVTQTPKHLITATGQRVTLRCSPRSGDLSVYWYQQSLDQGLQFLIQYYNGEERAKGNILERFSAQQFPDLHSELNLSSLELGDSALYFCASSVVPKGADTQYFGPGTRLTVL.

V usage is TRBV3-1 (or the pseudogene TRBV3-2) and J usage is TRBJ1-1, with D uncertain. This CDR3 comprises 13 residues. V dropped 1 base and J dropped 3 bases, with 6 bases sitting between them. CDR1 is LGHDT and CDR2 is YNNKEL in the germline V gene (reference sequence). CDR3 protein: CASSQGGDTEAFF. CDR3 DNA: TGTGCCAGCAGCCAAGGGGGAGACACTGAAGCTTTCTTT.

DNA for the CDR3: TGTGCCAGCAGTTTAGACCCGGGGGGCTATGGCTACACCTTC. Amino acid sequence: CASSLDPGGYGYTF. The rearrangement joins TRBV28 to TRBJ1-2; TRBD1 is a possible D gene (5 bases). CDR3 length equals 14 residues. Germline assignment: CDR1 MDHEN and CDR2 SYDVKM. V was clipped by 2 bases and J by 4 bases, with 11 bases between them.

V usage is TRBV13 and J usage is TRBJ2-7, with TRBD2 identical over 10 bases. Germline assignment: CDR1 PRHDT and CDR2 FYEKMQ (reference sequence). V shed 1 base and J 0 bases; nucleotides not matched to a gene: 3. The CDR3 spans 16 residues. The CDR3 protein is CASSLAGLALSYEQYF. DNA for the CDR3: TGTGCCAGCAGCTTAGCGGGACTAGCGCTCTCCTACGAGCAGTACTTC.

This chain uses TRBV19 with TRBJ2-5, with TRBD2 as a possible D gene (6 bases). Germline lookup yields CDR1 LNHDA and CDR2 SQIVND (reference sequence). The CDR3 covers 15 residues. The V end lost 5 bases, the J end lost 5 bases, and 18 bases lay between the germline ends. The chain's CDR3 is CASSGSGSAQETQYF. The CDR3 coding sequence is TGTGCCAGTAGTGGATCCGGGAGCGCACAGGAGACCCAGTACTTC.

The V call is TRBV5-1, the J call TRBJ2-7; D is possibly TRBD2 (6 bases). CDR3 length: 15 residues. With 7 bases removed from V and 2 bases from J, the gap between germline ends came to 19 bases. Germline lookup yields CDR1 SGHRS and CDR2 YFSETQ. The CDR3 coding sequence is TGCGCCAGCCAACCTCCGGGGGTTATAACCTACGAGCAGTACTTC. Protein product: CASQPPGVITYEQYF.

This chain uses TRBV7-9 with TRBJ1-2, with D possibly being TRBD1 (5 bases). In germline, CDR1 is SEHNR, CDR2 FQNEAQ (reference sequence). The length of the CDR3 is 18 residues. Deletions cut 4 bases from V and 0 bases from J, with 21 bases between. CDR3 in amino acids: CASSSPTELVTPNYGYTF. As DNA, the CDR3 is TGTGCCAGCAGCTCGCCGACAGAATTAGTAACTCCTAACTATGGCTACACCTTC.